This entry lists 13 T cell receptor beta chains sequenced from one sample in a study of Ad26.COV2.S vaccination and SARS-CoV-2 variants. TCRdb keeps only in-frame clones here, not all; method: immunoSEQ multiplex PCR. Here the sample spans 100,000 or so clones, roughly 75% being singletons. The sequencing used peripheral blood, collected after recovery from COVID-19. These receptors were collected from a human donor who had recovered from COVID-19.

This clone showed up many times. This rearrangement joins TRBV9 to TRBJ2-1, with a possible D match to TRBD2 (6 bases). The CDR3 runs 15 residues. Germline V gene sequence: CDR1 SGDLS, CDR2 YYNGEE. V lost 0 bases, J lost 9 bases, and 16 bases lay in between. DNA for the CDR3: TGTGCCAGCAGCGTAGCTCCGGAGGGGAGCGGTGAGCAGTTCTTC. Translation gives CASSVAPEGSGEQFF.

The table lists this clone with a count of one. The CDR3 nucleotides are TGCGCCAGCAGCCAATCGTACGGACAGAGTTCCTACGAGCAGTACTTC. Protein sequence: CASSQSYGQSSYEQYF. J is TRBJ2-7 and V is TRBV4-3, with a possible D match to TRBD1 (6 bases). Germline V gene data show CDR1 as LGHNA and CDR2 as YSLEER. CDR3 size: 16 residues. With 2 bases removed from V and 1 base from J, the gap between germline ends came to 15 bases.

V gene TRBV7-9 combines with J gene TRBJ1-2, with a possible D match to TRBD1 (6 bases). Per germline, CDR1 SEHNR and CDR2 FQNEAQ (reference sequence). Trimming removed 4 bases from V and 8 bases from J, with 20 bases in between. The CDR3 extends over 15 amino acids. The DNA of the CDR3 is TGTGCCAGCAGCTCAAGTGGACAGCCCCGACCGGGCTACACCTTC. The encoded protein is CASSSSGQPRPGYTF.

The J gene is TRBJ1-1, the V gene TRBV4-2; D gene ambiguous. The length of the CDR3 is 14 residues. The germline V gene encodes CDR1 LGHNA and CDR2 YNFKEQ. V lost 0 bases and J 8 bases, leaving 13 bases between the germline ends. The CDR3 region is CASSQELIGSEAFF. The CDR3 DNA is TGTGCCAGCAGCCAAGAATTGATAGGGTCGGAAGCTTTCTTT.

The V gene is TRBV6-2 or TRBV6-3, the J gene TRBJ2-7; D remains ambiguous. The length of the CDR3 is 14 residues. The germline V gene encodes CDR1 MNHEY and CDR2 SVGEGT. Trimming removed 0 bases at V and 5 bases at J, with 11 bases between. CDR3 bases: TGTGCCAGCAGTTACTCGCAGGTGAACGACGAGCAGTACTTC. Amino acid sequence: CASSYSQVNDEQYF.

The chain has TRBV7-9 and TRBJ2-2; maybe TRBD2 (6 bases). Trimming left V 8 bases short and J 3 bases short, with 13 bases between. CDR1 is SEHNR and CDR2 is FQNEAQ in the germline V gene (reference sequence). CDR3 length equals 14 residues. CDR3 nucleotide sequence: TGTGCCAGCTTGCCGGGGGAGGACACCGGGGAGCTGTTTTTT. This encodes CASLPGEDTGELFF. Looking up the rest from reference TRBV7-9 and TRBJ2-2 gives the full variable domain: DTGVSQNPRHKITKRGQNVTFRCDPISEHNRLYWYRQTLGQGPEFLTYFQNEAQLEKSRLLSDRFSAERPKGSFSTLEIQRTEQGDSAMYLCASLPGEDTGELFFGEGSRLTVL.

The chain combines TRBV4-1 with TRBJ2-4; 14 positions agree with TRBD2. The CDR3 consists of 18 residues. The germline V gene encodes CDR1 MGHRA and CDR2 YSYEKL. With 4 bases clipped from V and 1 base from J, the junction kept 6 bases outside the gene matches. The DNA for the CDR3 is TGCGCCAGCAGCCGAGGACTAGCGGGGGGCCTTGCCAAAAACATTCAGTACTTC. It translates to CASSRGLAGGLAKNIQYF.

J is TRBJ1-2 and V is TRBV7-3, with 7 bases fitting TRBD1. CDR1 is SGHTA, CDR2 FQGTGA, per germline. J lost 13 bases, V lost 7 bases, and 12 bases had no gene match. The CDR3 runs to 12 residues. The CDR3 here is CASTGTAQSLTF. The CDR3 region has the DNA TGTGCCAGCACAGGGACAGCTCAAAGTCTCACCTTC. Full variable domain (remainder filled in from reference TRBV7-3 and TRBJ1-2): GAGVSQTPSNKVTEKGKYVELRCDPISGHTALYWYRQSLGQGPEFLIYFQGTGAADDSGLPNDRFFAVRPEGSVSTLKIQRTERGDSAVYLCASTGTAQSLTFGSGTRLTVV.

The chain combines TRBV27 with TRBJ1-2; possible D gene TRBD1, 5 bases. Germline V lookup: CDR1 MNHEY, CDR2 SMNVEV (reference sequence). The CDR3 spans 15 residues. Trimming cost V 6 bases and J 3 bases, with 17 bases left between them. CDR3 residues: CASSPGGWYDYGYTF. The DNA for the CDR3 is TGTGCCAGCAGCCCGGGGGGGTGGTACGACTATGGCTACACCTTC.

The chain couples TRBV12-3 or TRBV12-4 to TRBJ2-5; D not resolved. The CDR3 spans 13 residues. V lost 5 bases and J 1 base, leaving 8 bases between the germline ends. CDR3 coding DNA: TGTGCCAGCAGTATACTGGCCCAAGAGACCCAGTACTTC. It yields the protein CASSILAQETQYF.

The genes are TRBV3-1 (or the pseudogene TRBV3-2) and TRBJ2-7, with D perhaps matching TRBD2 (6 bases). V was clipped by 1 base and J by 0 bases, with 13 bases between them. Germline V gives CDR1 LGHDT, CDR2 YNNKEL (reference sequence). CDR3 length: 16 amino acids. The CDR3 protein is CASSQARGLDSYEQYF. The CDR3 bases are TGTGCCAGCAGCCAAGCCCGGGGACTGGACTCCTACGAGCAGTACTTC.

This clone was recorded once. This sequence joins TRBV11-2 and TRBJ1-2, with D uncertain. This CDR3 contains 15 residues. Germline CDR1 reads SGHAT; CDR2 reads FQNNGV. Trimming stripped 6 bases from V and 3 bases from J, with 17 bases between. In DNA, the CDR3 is TGTGCCAGCAGACATTTAAGTCGGTGGGACTATGGCTACACCTTC. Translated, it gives CASRHLSRWDYGYTF.

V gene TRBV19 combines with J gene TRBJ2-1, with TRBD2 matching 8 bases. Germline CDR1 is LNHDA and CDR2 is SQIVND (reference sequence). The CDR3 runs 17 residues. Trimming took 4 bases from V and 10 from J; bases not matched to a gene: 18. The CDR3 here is CASSTHVTSGETREQFF. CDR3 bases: TGTGCCAGTAGTACCCATGTTACTAGCGGCGAAACGAGGGAGCAGTTCTTC.